One and the same sample provided the 21 T cell receptor beta chains below, sequenced in a study of control samples from healthy donors and cancer patients. Using immunoSEQ multiplex PCR, the repertoire was profiled, and TCRdb retains in-frame clones only, with some absent. The data hold nearly 200,000 clones, with about 90% observed a single time. What was sequenced was blood. Receptors were obtained from a man aged 25-40 years in good health.

This chain joins TRBV10-2 and TRBJ1-1, with D unresolved. The CDR3 consists of 11 residues. Trimming stripped 6 bases from V and 7 bases from J, with 9 bases between. The germline CDR1 and CDR2 sequences are WSHSY and SAAADI. Here the CDR3 DNA reads TGCGCCAGCAGGGACGTACTTGAAGCTTTCTTT. Translation: CASRDVLEAFF.

The table lists this clone with a few counts. The rearrangement uses TRBV2 and TRBJ1-2, with D tentatively TRBD1 (5 bases). Germline V lookup: CDR1 SNHLY, CDR2 FYNNEI. V was shortened by 5 bases and J by 8 bases, with 21 bases between the two germline ends. The CDR3 contains 15 residues. DNA for the CDR3: TGTGCCAGCAGTCCGCTGACAGCCCGACAAATAGGCTACACCTTC. Encoded protein: CASSPLTARQIGYTF.

This clone was recorded a few times. V gene TRBV6-2 or TRBV6-3 combines with J gene TRBJ1-1; D might be TRBD1 (5 bases). Germline-derived CDR1 and CDR2 are MNHEY and SVGEGT. This CDR3 has 13 amino acids. The germline V and J ends were trimmed by 5 bases and 0 bases, with 7 bases remaining between them. The CDR3 DNA reads TGTGCCAGCAGTAGACAGTTGAACACTGAAGCTTTCTTT. This codes for CASSRQLNTEAFF.

This CDR3 reads CASSQDLVMDSGTGELFF. The CDR3, as DNA: TGTGCCAGCAGCCAAGATTTAGTTATGGATTCAGGCACCGGGGAGCTGTTTTTT. This sequence joins TRBV3-1 (or the pseudogene TRBV3-2) and TRBJ2-2; no clear D. Per the germline V gene, CDR1 is LGHDT and CDR2 is YNNKEL (reference sequence). This CDR3 spans 18 amino acids. Trimming took 0 bases from V and 4 from J, leaving 18 bases between them.

The V call is TRBV5-1, the J call TRBJ2-7; D is perhaps TRBD1 (5 bases). The CDR3 totals 14 residues. The germline V and J ends were trimmed by 0 bases and 6 bases, with 13 bases remaining between them. Germline assignment: CDR1 SGHRS and CDR2 YFSETQ. The CDR3, as DNA: TGCGCCAGCAGCTTGGTTCAGGGTAGGGGCGAGCAGTACTTC. This encodes CASSLVQGRGEQYF.

The chain carries TRBV7-6 and TRBJ2-2; 8 positions match TRBD1. Looked up from germline, CDR1 is SGHVS and CDR2 is FNYEAQ. The CDR3 extends over 17 amino acids. CDR3 nucleotide sequence: TGTGCAGACTCGACAGGGGACCCAAAAACGGACACCGGGGAGCTGTTTTTT. As protein: CADSTGDPKTDTGELFF.

The chain joins TRBV3-1 (or the pseudogene TRBV3-2) to TRBJ2-3; 9 positions match TRBD2. The germline V gene encodes CDR1 LGHDT and CDR2 YNNKEL (reference sequence). The junction had 9 bases not matched to a gene; V was cut back by 1 base and J by 10 bases. The CDR3 contains 15 residues. CDR3 nucleotide sequence: TGTGCCAGCAGCCAAGTATTAGCGGGGGAGGTTGCGCAGTATTTT. Translation gives CASSQVLAGEVAQYF.

The chain is built from TRBV4-2 and TRBJ1-6; D unresolved. CDR3 length: 15 residues. Between the trimmed V and J ends, which lost 0 bases and 10 bases, there was a span of 13 bases. Germline assignment: CDR1 LGHNA and CDR2 YNFKEQ. The chain's CDR3 is CASSQDPGGHSPLHF. CDR3 nucleotides: TGTGCCAGCAGCCAAGATCCCGGAGGGCACTCACCCCTCCACTTT.

V and J are TRBV5-1 and TRBJ2-1; 9 positions agree with TRBD1. Germline CDR1 reads SGHRS; CDR2 reads YFSETQ. The CDR3 totals 16 residues. V lost 4 bases and J lost 1; bases outside the gene matches: 6. CDR3 in DNA: TGCGCCAGCAGCCACGGCGGGACAGGGTCCTACAATGAGCAGTTCTTC. Translation: CASSHGGTGSYNEQFF.

This rearrangement joins TRBV7-3 to TRBJ2-3; 8 nucleotides match TRBD2. The CDR3 spans 17 residues. Germline loops: CDR1 SGHTA, CDR2 FQGTGA. The junction had 12 bases not matched to a gene; V was cut back by 5 bases and J by 2 bases. The CDR3 sequence is CASSHPGWRGDTDTQYF. The CDR3, as DNA: TGTGCCAGCAGCCATCCAGGGTGGCGGGGGGACACAGATACGCAGTATTTT.

The gene calls are TRBV18 and TRBJ1-4; weak D call: TRBD1 (6 bases). Germline lookup yields CDR1 KGHSH and CDR2 LQKENI. The germline V and J ends were trimmed by 3 bases and 7 bases, with 12 bases remaining between them. This CDR3 is built from 14 residues. The DNA for the CDR3 is TGTGCCAGCTCACCGGGGGGGCTGGGTGAAAAACTGTTTTTT. Protein product: CASSPGGLGEKLFF.

The rearrangement uses TRBV5-4 and TRBJ2-1; no firm D call. Trimming pared 2 bases from V and 9 bases from J, leaving 9 bases between. Looked up from germline, CDR1 is SGHNT and CDR2 is YYREEE (reference sequence). This CDR3 region has 12 residues. CDR3 loop: CASSFQDGEQFF. The CDR3 bases are TGTGCCAGCAGCTTTCAGGATGGTGAGCAGTTCTTC.

The chain combines TRBV7-9 with TRBJ2-2; possibly TRBD1 or TRBD2 for D (5 bases each). The CDR3 is made up of 16 amino acids. Per germline, CDR1 SEHNR and CDR2 FQNEAQ (reference sequence). V shed 5 bases and J shed 3 bases, with 16 bases lying between them. The CDR3 here is CASSHPPGPDTGELFF. The CDR3 DNA is TGTGCCAGCAGCCACCCTCCGGGGCCCGACACCGGGGAGCTGTTTTTT.

This clone was detected once. CDR3 amino acids: CAIMTGAGVNNEQFF. In DNA form, the CDR3 reads TGTGCCATCATGACCGGGGCGGGGGTAAACAATGAGCAGTTCTTC. The genes are TRBV10-3 and TRBJ2-1; 7 bases match TRBD2. This CDR3 comprises 15 residues. Germline assignment: CDR1 ENHRY and CDR2 SYGVKD. With 7 bases clipped from V and 5 bases from J, the junction kept 11 bases outside the gene matches.

The chain uses TRBV9 and TRBJ1-3; possibly TRBD1 for D (5 bases). The CDR3 sequence is 15 residues long. The V and J ends lost 2 bases and 3 bases respectively, with 12 bases between them. Germline V gives CDR1 SGDLS, CDR2 YYNGEE. CDR3 nucleotide sequence: TGTGCCAGCAGCGTTGGGACCGACATTGGAAACACCATATATTTT. It is translated as CASSVGTDIGNTIYF.

The V gene is TRBV7-9, the J gene TRBJ1-3; D might be TRBD1 (5 bases). This CDR3 comprises 14 residues. Deletions cut 7 bases from V and 0 bases from J, with 10 bases between. Germline-derived CDR1 and CDR2 are SEHNR and FQNEAQ (reference sequence). DNA for the CDR3: TGTGCCAGCATCATGGACATCTCTGGAAACACCATATATTTT. Its translation is CASIMDISGNTIYF.

The chain combines TRBV9 with TRBJ1-1, with a possible D match to TRBD1 (5 bases). The CDR3 has 14 residues. Between the trimmed V and J ends, which lost 1 base and 11 bases, there was a span of 18 bases. Germline CDR1 reads SGDLS; CDR2 reads YYNGEE. The CDR3 loop is CASSVTHQGEAAFF. Here the CDR3 DNA reads TGTGCCAGCAGCGTAACTCATCAAGGGGAGGCGGCTTTCTTT.

V is TRBV7-8 and J is TRBJ2-7; the match to TRBD2 covers 13 bases. Germline trimming cut 1 base from V and 3 bases from J; bases unmatched to any gene: 0. The CDR3 runs 15 residues. Germline V lookup: CDR1 SGHVS, CDR2 FQNEAQ. CDR3 amino acids: CASSLGTSGGYEQYF. The CDR3 region has the DNA TGTGCCAGCAGCTTAGGGACTAGCGGGGGCTACGAGCAGTACTTC.

V usage is TRBV4-2 and J usage is TRBJ1-1; D may be TRBD1 (5 bases). The V gene's germline CDR1 is LGHNA and CDR2 YNFKEQ. The CDR3 consists of 14 residues. The V and J ends lost 0 bases and 6 bases respectively, with 11 bases between them. The CDR3 sequence is CASSQEGHRSEAFF. The CDR3 bases are TGTGCCAGCAGCCAAGAGGGGCATAGGTCTGAAGCTTTCTTT.

This chain links TRBV5-1 with TRBJ1-1; TRBD1 might be the D (5 bases). The length of the CDR3 is 15 residues. V dropped 4 bases and J dropped 3 bases, with 16 bases sitting between them. Germline V gives CDR1 SGHRS, CDR2 YFSETQ. CDR3 protein: CASSKPGRPDTEAFF. CDR3 nucleotide sequence: TGCGCCAGCAGCAAACCGGGACGACCGGACACTGAAGCTTTCTTT.

The rearrangement joins TRBV12-5 to TRBJ1-2; maybe TRBD1 (6 bases). V lost 6 bases, J lost 7 bases, and 18 bases lay in between. The CDR3 has 14 residues. Germline V gives CDR1 LGHNT, CDR2 FRNRAP. The CDR3 DNA reads as TGTGCTAGTGGCCCCCTACGGGGGCCTTTTGGCTACACCTTC. Translated, it gives CASGPLRGPFGYTF.